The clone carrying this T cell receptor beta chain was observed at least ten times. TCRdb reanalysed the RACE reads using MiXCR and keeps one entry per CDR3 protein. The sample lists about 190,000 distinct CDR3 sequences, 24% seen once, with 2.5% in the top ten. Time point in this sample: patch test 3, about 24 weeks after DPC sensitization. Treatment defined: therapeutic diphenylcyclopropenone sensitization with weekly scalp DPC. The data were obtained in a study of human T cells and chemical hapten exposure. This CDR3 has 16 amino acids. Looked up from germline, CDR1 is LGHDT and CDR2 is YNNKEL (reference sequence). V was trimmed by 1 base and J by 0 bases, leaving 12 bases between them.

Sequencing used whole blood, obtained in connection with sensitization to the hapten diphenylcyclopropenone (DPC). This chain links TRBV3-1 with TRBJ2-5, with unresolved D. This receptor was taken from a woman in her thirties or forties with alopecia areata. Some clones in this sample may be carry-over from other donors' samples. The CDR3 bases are TGTGCCAGCAGCCAAGGGCCTGGGCGGAACCAAGAGACCCAGTACTTC. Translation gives CASSQGPGRNQETQYF.